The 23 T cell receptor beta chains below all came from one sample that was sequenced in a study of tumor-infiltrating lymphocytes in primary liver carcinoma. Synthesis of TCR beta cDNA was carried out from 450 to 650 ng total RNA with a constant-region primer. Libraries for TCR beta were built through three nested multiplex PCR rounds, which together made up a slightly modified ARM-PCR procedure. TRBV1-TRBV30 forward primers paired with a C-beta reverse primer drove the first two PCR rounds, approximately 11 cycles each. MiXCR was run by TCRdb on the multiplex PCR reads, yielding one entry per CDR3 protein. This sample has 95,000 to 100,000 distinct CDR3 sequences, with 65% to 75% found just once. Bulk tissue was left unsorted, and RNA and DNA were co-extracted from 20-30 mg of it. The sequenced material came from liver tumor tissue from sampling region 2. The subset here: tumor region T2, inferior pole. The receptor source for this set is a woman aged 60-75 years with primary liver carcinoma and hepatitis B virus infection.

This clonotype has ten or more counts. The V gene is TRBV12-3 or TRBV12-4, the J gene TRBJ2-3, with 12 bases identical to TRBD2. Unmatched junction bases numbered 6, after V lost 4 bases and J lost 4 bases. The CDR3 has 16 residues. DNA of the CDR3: TGTGCCAGCAGTTATAGACTAGCGGGAGCGGCAGATACGCAGTATTTT. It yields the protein CASSYRLAGAADTQYF.

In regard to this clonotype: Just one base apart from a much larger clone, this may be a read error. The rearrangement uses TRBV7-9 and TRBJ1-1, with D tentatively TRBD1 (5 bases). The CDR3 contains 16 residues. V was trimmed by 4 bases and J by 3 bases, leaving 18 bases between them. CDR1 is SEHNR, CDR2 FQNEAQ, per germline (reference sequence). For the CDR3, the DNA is TGTGCCAGCAGCTCCTCCGGGGCAGGGCACCACACTGAAGCTTTCTTT. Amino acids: CASSSSGAGHHTEAFF.

CDR3 bases: TGTGCCAGCAGCACCTACAGGTCAGATACGCAGTATTTT. Translating gives CASSTYRSDTQYF. This rearrangement joins TRBV11-3 to TRBJ2-3; maybe TRBD1 (5 bases). From germline, CDR1 is SGHNT and CDR2 YENEEA. This CDR3 is 13 amino acids long. Trimming shortened V by 5 bases and J by 4 bases, and 10 bases separated the two germline ends.

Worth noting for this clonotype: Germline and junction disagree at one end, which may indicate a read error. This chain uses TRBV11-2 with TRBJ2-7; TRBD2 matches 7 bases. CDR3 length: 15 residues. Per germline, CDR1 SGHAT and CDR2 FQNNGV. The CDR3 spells CASSLGPGGGYERYF. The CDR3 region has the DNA TGTGCCAGCAGCTTGGGACCGGGGGGAGGCTACGAGCGGTACTTC.

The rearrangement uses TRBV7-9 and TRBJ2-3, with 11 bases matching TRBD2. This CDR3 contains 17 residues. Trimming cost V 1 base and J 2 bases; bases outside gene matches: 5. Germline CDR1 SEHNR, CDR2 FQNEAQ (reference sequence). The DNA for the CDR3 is TGTGCCAGCAGCTTAGTGTGGGGACTAGCGGACACAGATACGCAGTATTTT. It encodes CASSLVWGLADTDTQYF.

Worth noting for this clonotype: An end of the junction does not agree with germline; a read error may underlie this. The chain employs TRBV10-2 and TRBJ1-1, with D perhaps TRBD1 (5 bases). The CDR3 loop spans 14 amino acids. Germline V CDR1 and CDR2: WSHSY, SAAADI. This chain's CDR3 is CASRAKTRNTEAFF. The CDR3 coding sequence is TGTGCCAGCAGGGCGAAGACAAGAAACACTGAAGCTTTCTTT.

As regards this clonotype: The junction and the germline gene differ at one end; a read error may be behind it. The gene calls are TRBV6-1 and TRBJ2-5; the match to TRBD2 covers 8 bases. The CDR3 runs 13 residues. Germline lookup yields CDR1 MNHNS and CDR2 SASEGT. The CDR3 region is CVSSGLAGETQYF. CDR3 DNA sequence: TGTGTCAGCAGCGGTCTAGCGGGAGAGACCCAGTACTTC.

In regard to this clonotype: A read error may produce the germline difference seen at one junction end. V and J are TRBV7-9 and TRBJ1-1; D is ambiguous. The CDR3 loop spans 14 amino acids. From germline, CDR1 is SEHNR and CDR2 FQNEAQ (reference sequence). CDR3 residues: CSSRYSGMNTEAFF. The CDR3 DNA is TGTTCCAGCAGGTATAGTGGAATGAACACTGAAGCTTTCTTT.

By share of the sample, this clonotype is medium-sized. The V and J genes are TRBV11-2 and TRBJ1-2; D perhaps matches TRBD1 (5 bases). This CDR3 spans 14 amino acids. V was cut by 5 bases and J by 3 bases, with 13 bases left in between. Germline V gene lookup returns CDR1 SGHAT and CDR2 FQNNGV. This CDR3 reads CASSPLLGHYGYTF. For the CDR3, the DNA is TGTGCCAGCAGCCCTCTTCTGGGGCACTATGGCTACACCTTC.

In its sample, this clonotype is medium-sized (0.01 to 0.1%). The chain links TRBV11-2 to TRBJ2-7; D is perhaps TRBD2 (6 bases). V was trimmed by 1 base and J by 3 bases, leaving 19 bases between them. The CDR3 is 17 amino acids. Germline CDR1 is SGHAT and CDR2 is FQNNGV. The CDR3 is CASSLAEGLFNSYEQYF. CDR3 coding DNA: TGTGCCAGCAGCTTAGCGGAGGGCCTCTTTAATAGCTACGAGCAGTACTTC.

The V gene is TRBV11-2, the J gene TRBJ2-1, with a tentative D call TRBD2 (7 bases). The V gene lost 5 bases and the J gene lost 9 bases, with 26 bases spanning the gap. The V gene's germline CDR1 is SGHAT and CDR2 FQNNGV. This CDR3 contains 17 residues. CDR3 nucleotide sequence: TGTGCCAGCAGCCTAACCCACAGTCAGGGGTGCGGGGGTGAGCAGTTCTTC. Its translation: CASSLTHSQGCGGEQFF.

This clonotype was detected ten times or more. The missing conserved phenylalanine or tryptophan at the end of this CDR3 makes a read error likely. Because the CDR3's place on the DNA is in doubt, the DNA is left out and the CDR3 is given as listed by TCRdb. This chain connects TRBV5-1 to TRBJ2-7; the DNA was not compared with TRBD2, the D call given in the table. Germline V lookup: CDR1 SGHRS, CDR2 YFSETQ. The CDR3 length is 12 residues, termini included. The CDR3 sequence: CASSVGTSGSLI.

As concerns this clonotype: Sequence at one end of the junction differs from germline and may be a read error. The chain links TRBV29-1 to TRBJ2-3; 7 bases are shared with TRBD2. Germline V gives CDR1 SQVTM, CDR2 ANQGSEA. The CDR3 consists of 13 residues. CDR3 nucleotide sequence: TGCAACGTGATGCGGGGGAACACAAATACGCAGTATTTT. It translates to CNVMRGNTNTQYF.

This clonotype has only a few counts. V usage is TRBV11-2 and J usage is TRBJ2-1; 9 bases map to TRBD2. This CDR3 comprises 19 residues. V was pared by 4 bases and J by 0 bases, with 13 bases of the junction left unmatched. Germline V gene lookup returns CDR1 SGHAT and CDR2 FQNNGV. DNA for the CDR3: TGTGCCAGCAGCTCTGGTGGGACTAGCATTTTGAGCTCCTACAATGAGCAGTTCTTC. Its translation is CASSSGGTSILSSYNEQFF. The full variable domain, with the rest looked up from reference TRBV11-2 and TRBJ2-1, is EAGVAQSPRYKIIEKRQSVAFWCNPISGHATLYWYQQILGQGPKLLIQFQNNGVVDDSQLPKDRFSAERLKGVDSTLKIQPAKLEDSAVYLCASSSGGTSILSSYNEQFFGPGTRLTVL.

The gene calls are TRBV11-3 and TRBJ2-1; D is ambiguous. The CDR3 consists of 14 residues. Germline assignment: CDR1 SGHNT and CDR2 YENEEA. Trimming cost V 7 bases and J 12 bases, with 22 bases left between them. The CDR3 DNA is TGTGCCAGCAACCGTCAGAATGGGGTAGAGCCGCAGTTCTTC. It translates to CASNRQNGVEPQFF.

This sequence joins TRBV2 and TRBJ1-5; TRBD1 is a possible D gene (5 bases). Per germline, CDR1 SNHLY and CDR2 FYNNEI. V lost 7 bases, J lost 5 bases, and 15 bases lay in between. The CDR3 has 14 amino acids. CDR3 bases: TGTGCCAGCACTCCCGACAGAACCTATCAGCCCCAGCATTTT. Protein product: CASTPDRTYQPQHF.

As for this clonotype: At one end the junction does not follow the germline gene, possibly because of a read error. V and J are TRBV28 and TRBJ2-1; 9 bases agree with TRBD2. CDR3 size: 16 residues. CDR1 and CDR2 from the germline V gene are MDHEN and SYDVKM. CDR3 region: CAGSLSAGGFYNEQFF. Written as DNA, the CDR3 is TGTGCCGGCAGTTTATCAGCGGGAGGCTTTTACAATGAGCAATTCTTC.

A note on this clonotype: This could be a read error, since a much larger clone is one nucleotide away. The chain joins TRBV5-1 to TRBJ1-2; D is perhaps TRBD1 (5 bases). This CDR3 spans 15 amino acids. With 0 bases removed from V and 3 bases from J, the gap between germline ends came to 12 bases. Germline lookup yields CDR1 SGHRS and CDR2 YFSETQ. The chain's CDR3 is CASSLVPGADYGYTF. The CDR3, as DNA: TGCGCCAGCAGCTTGGTCCCCGGGGCCGACTATGGCTACACCTTC. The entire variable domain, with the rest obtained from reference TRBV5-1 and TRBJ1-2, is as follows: KAGVTQTPRYLIKTRGQQVTLSCSPISGHRSVSWYQQTPGQGLQFLFEYFSETQRNKGNFPGRFSGRQFSNSRSEMNVSTLELGDSALYLCASSLVPGADYGYTFGSGTRLTVV.

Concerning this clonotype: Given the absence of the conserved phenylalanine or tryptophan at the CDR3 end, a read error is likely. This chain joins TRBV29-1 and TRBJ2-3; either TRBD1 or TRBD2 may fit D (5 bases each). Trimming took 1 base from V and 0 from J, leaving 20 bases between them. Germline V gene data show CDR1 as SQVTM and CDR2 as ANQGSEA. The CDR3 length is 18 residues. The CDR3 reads CSVEAFGRVGVSTDTQYA. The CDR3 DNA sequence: TGCAGCGTTGAAGCGTTTGGCAGGGTGGGGGTTAGCACAGATACGCAGTATGCT.

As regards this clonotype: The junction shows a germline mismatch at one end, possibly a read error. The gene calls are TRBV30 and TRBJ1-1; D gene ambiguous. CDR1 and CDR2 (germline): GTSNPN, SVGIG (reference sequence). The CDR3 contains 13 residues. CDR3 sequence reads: CAWNVPVSSEVFF. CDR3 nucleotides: TGTGCCTGGAATGTACCGGTCAGTTCAGAAGTTTTCTTT.

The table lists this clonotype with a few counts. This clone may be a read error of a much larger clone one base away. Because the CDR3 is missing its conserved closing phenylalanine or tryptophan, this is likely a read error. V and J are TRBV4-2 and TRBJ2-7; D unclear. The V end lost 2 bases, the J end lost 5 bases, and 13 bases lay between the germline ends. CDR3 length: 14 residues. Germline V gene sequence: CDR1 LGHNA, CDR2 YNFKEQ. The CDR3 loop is CASSQSAINDEQYL. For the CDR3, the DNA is TGTGCCAGCAGCCAATCGGCAATTAACGACGAGCAGTACCTC.

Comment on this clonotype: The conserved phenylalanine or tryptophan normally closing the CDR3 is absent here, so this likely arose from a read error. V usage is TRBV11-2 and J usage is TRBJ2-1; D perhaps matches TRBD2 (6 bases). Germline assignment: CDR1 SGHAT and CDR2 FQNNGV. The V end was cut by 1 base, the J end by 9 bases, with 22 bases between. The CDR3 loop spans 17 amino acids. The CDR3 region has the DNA TGTGCCAGCAGCTTAGGTCTGGTAGCAGGAGGGCCGATTGAGCAGTTCTTA. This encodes CASSLGLVAGGPIEQFL.

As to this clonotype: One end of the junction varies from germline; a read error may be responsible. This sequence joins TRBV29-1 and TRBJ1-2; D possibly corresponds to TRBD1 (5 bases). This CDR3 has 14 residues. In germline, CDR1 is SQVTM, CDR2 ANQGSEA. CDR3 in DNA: TGCAGCATTGAAGATCCCCGGGACCGGCTTGGCCGCACCTTC. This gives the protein CSIEDPRDRLGRTF.